The rows below give T cell receptor beta chains drawn from one sample of a study of blood T cell repertoires in COVID-19. The repertoire was sequenced with immunoSEQ multiplex PCR; TCRdb's copy has only in-frame clones and lacks some. Of approximately 97,000 clones listed, around 90% are singletons. Sequenced material: peripheral blood. All receptors come from a man aged 50 or older with active COVID-19. Each CDR3 is given with its conserved first and last residue. The D gene is left open where the match is weak. Size values are once, few and many counts, or a class for expanded clones, and some rows have none.

j_call d_call v_call clone_size cdr3_length cdr3_nt cdr3_aa
TRBJ2-5 TRBD2 TRBV6-5 . 15 TGTGCCACCACTCCCGGGACTATCATCGGAGAGACCCAGTACTTC CATTPGTIIGETQYF
TRBJ1-6 . TRBV7-9 once 13 TGTGCCAGCAGCTTAGATGACTATTCACCCCTCCACTTT CASSLDDYSPLHF
TRBJ1-5 . TRBV30 . 14 TGTGCCTGGAGTGTACCGGGCGCGGGGGGGGCCCAGCATTTT CAWSVPGAGGAQHF
TRBJ1-1 . TRBV30 . 11 TGTGCCCAAAGGGGGAACACTGAAGCTTTCTTT CAQRGNTEAFF
TRBJ2-7 . TRBV7-9 . 16 TGTGCCAGCAGCGGGGTTAGACAGGCAGGTACCTACGAGCAGTACTTC CASSGVRQAGTYEQYF
TRBJ1-2 TRBD1 TRBV19 . 15 TGTGCCAGTATGGGGACAGGGGGTGGGGACTATGGCTACACCTTC CASMGTGGGDYGYTF
TRBJ1-3 . TRBV5-1 . 14 TGCGCCAGCAGCTTGCACAGTACGGGAAACACCATATATTTT CASSLHSTGNTIYF
TRBJ2-5 . TRBV2 once 15 TGTGCCAGCAGTGACCCCTTTCGGGGATTGGAGACCCAGTACTTC CASSDPFRGLETQYF
TRBJ2-1 . TRBV6-5 . 12 TGTGCCAGCAGGCCGCGGGGTAATGAGCAGTTCTTC CASRPRGNEQFF
TRBJ2-2 TRBD1 TRBV7-7 . 15 TGTGCTAGCAGACAGGGACAGGGGGTCACCGGGGAGCTGTTTTTT CASRQGQGVTGELFF
TRBJ2-3 TRBD1 TRBV14 . 17 TGTGCCAGCAGCCAAGTAAGGGACAGCGTCGTAGCGGATACGCAGTATTTT CASSQVRDSVVADTQYF
TRBJ2-7 TRBD1 TRBV5-1 . 14 TGCGCCAGCAGAACCGGGACAGGGGGCTACGAGCAGTACTTC CASRTGTGGYEQYF
TRBJ1-1 TRBD1 TRBV10-1 . 14 TGCGCCAGCAATTTGTTACAGGGGAGGACTGAAGCTTTCTTT CASNLLQGRTEAFF
TRBJ2-3 . TRBV10-3 . 14 TGTGCCATCTCCCGAAGTGCTAGCGAGGATACGCAGTATTTT CAISRSASEDTQYF
TRBJ2-7 TRBD1 TRBV5-4 . 17 TGTGCCAGCAGCACAAAAAAACCGGGACAGGGGCCCTACGAGCAGTACTTC CASSTKKPGQGPYEQYF
TRBJ1-1 . TRBV18 . 19 TGTGCCAGCTCACCACCGGGCAGCTCCTTCCGTAGCGCGAACACTGAAGCTTTCTTT CASSPPGSSFRSANTEAFF
TRBJ2-3 TRBD1 TRBV5-4 . 15 TGTGCCAGCAGCGCCACCGGGACAGGGTCAGATACGCAGTATTTT CASSATGTGSDTQYF
TRBJ2-1 TRBD1 TRBV4-3 once 16 TGCGCCAGCAGCCAAGGGATAGGGGGCTTGTACAATGAGCAGTTCTTC CASSQGIGGLYNEQFF
TRBJ1-3 . TRBV3-1/TRBV3-2 once 15 TGTGCCAGCAGCCAAGGGCGGCCCTCTGGAAACACCATATATTTT CASSQGRPSGNTIYF
TRBJ1-2 TRBD1 TRBV2 . 10 TGTGCCAGTGGACAGGGGGGCTACACCTTC CASGQGGYTF
TRBJ1-5 . TRBV12-3/TRBV12-4 few 13 TGTGCCAGCAGTTTCGCGGAGGATCAGCCCCAGCATTTT CASSFAEDQPQHF
TRBJ2-7 . TRBV28 few 15 TGTGCCAGCAGTTTAGGGGTCGGAGGTACCTACGAGCAGTACTTC CASSLGVGGTYEQYF
TRBJ1-4 . TRBV6-5 . 14 TGTGCCAGCCAGGGTGGGGGGACTAATGAAAAACTGTTTTTT CASQGGGTNEKLFF
TRBJ1-6 . TRBV5-1 . 15 TGCGCCAGCAGCATTGAGGGCCGGGAAAATTCACCCCTCCACTTT CASSIEGRENSPLHF
TRBJ2-1 . TRBV7-2 . 12 TGTGCCAGCAGCTTATTTAGGGGTGAGCAGTTCTTC CASSLFRGEQFF
TRBJ2-7 . TRBV7-2 . 13 TGTGCCAGCAGCCGTTCCTCCGCGTACGAGCAGTACTTC CASSRSSAYEQYF
TRBJ1-4 TRBD1 TRBV15 . 15 TGTGCCACCAGCAATCGGACAGGGGGCTATGAAAAACTGTTTTTT CATSNRTGGYEKLFF
TRBJ2-7 TRBD1 TRBV5-1 . 15 TGCGCCAGCAGCTTGGCGGGACAGGGCATCAACGAGCAGTACTTC CASSLAGQGINEQYF
TRBJ1-5 . TRBV19 . 14 TGTGCCAGTAGTATAGTCTCGGGCAATCAGCCCCAGCATTTT CASSIVSGNQPQHF
TRBJ1-1 TRBD1 TRBV29-1 . 11 TGCAGCGTTGCCCGGTCAGGGGGGGCTTTCTTT CSVARSGGAFF
TRBJ2-1 TRBD2 TRBV12-3/TRBV12-4 few 12 TGTGCCAGCAGTTGGGAGGGCGCTGAGCAGTTCTTC CASSWEGAEQFF
TRBJ1-5 TRBD1 TRBV15 . 18 TGTGCCACCAGCAGAGATTCCAATACAGGGGAAGGCAATCAGCCCCAGCATTTT CATSRDSNTGEGNQPQHF
TRBJ2-3 TRBD2 TRBV6-5 . 16 TGTGCCAGCAGTTCCGCGACTAGCGGGGGCCCCCTGGAAGAGTATTTT CASSSATSGGPLEEYF
TRBJ1-1 . TRBV6-1 . 12 TGTGCCAGCAGTGACGGGTCGTTTGAAGCTTTCTTT CASSDGSFEAFF
TRBJ1-4 TRBD1 TRBV2 . 15 TGTGCCAGCAACCGGGACAGGGGAAACGATGAAAAACTGTTTTTT CASNRDRGNDEKLFF
TRBJ1-6 . TRBV6-6 . 12 TGTGCCAGCAATCTAAGCGGTTCACCCCTCCACTTT CASNLSGSPLHF
TRBJ2-2 TRBD1 TRBV9 few 15 TGTGCCAGCAGCCCCTGGGACAGGGGCACCGGGGAGCTGTTTTTT CASSPWDRGTGELFF
TRBJ1-1 . TRBV4-1 . 14 TGCGCCAGTTTACTGAGGGCCAAGAACACTGAAGCTTTCTTT CASLLRAKNTEAFF
TRBJ2-1 TRBD2 TRBV19 . 15 TGTGCCAGTACCACCGGGACTAGTCCGGTGAATGAGCAGTTCTTC CASTTGTSPVNEQFF
TRBJ2-3 . TRBV5-1 . 12 TGCGCCAGCAGCTTGGCCCGGGATACGCAGTATTTT CASSLARDTQYF
TRBJ1-2 . TRBV6-6 . 14 TGTGCCAGCACGCCCGGCAGGGATCGGTTGGGCTACACCTTC CASTPGRDRLGYTF
TRBJ1-5 . TRBV6-6 . 16 TGTGCCAGCAGTTCCAACTTGGACAATAGCAATCAGCCCCAGCATTTT CASSSNLDNSNQPQHF
TRBJ1-5 . TRBV6-1 . 16 TGTGCCAGCAGTGAATTACAGGGTTTTTCCAATCAGCCCCAGCATTTT CASSELQGFSNQPQHF
TRBJ2-1 TRBD2 TRBV7-8 . 15 TGTGCCAGCAGCTTAGGACTAGCGGACTACAATGAGCAGTTCTTC CASSLGLADYNEQFF
TRBJ1-2 TRBD1 TRBV6-5 once 13 TGTGCCAGCAGCCCCGGCAGGGGGCTTGGCTACACCTTC CASSPGRGLGYTF
TRBJ1-3 . TRBV7-2 many 15 TGTGCCAGCAGCCCAGCAAGGAGCTCTGGAAACACCATATATTTT CASSPARSSGNTIYF
TRBJ2-7 TRBD1 TRBV4-2 . 15 TGTGCCAGCAGCCAAGTAACAGGGGCTGGACACGAGCAGTACTTC CASSQVTGAGHEQYF
TRBJ2-1 TRBD2 TRBV11-2 . 16 TGTGCCAGCAGCTCGGGAGGGGCAGCCTCCTACAATGAGCAGTTCTTC CASSSGGAASYNEQFF
TRBJ2-5 . TRBV6-5 . 13 TGTGCCAGCAGACCCCCCGGTCTTGGGACCCAGTACTTC CASRPPGLGTQYF
TRBJ2-2 . TRBV6-6 . 14 TGTGCCAGCAAAGACAGGCCCAACACCGGGGAGCTGTTTTTT CASKDRPNTGELFF
TRBJ1-1 TRBD1 TRBV30 . 14 TGTGCCTGGAGAACGTACAGGGGGCCAGGCGTAGCTTTCTTT CAWRTYRGPGVAFF
TRBJ2-7 . TRBV12-3/TRBV12-4 . 11 TGTGCCAGCAGTTCCTTCTACGAGCAGTACTTC CASSSFYEQYF
TRBJ2-1 . TRBV7-2 . 12 TGTGCCAGCAACAATCCCTACAATGAGCAGTTCTTC CASNNPYNEQFF
TRBJ2-5 TRBD2 TRBV5-1 . 15 TGCGCCAGCAGCTTGGGGACTAGCGAGGGGGAGACCCAGTACTTC CASSLGTSEGETQYF
TRBJ1-1 . TRBV10-3 . 14 TGTGCCATCAAGGGCGGGGCCCAGAACACTGAAGCTTTCTTT CAIKGGAQNTEAFF
TRBJ2-7 TRBD1 TRBV11-3 . 19 TGTGCCAGCAGAACAATATTACGGCTTAATTCCCGGGACAGCTACGAGCAGTACTTC CASRTILRLNSRDSYEQYF
TRBJ2-7 TRBD2 TRBV5-4 few 14 TGTGCCACTGGACTAGCGGGGATCTCCTACGAGCAGTACTTC CATGLAGISYEQYF
TRBJ2-3 . TRBV27 once 15 TGTGCCAGCAGTCCCAGGACTCCGATCACAGATACGCAGTATTTT CASSPRTPITDTQYF
TRBJ1-2 . TRBV4-3 . 16 TGCGCCAGCAGCCAAGCCCCGGGGAATCCTAACTATGGCTACACCTTC CASSQAPGNPNYGYTF